The 4 T cell receptor beta chains below come from one sample, sequenced in a study of T cells in Graves' hyperthyroidism and ophthalmopathy. Amplification of TCR beta CDR3 regions was performed using RNA transcripts as template. When the TCR CDR3 underwent first-round RT-PCR, the HTBI primer set was used. TCRdb itself ran the multiplex PCR reads through MiXCR, one entry per CDR3 protein. This sample has about 620,000 distinct CDR3 sequences, with about 16% found just once. The sequenced material came from blood. These receptors were obtained from a woman aged 25-40 years with Graves' hyperthyroidism.

The chain couples TRBV20-1 to TRBJ2-7, with TRBD2 identical over 7 bases. CDR1 is DFQATT and CDR2 is SNEGSKA in the germline V gene (reference sequence). The CDR3 is 13 residues long. V shed 7 bases, J shed 2 bases, and the junction held 8 bases outside the gene matches. CDR3 in amino acids: CSVREPNTYEQYF. In DNA form, the CDR3 reads TGCAGTGTGCGGGAGCCCAATACCTACGAGCAGTACTTC.

This chain joins TRBV18 and TRBJ2-7; TRBD1 aligns across 9 bases. CDR3 size: 14 residues. With 2 bases clipped from V and 6 bases from J, the junction kept 5 bases outside the gene matches. Germline V gene lookup returns CDR1 KGHSH and CDR2 LQKENI. CDR3 protein: CASSPAQGASEQYF. CDR3 sequence (DNA): TGTGCCAGCTCACCAGCACAGGGGGCGTCCGAGCAGTACTTC.

V usage is TRBV3-1 and J usage is TRBJ2-5, with D perhaps TRBD2 (6 bases). The germline V gene encodes CDR1 LGHDT and CDR2 YNNKEL (reference sequence). The CDR3 has 15 amino acids. V was shortened by 0 bases and J by 4 bases, with 12 bases between the two germline ends. The CDR3 region is CASSQDIGSRETQYF. DNA for the CDR3: TGTGCCAGCAGCCAAGATATCGGGAGTAGAGAGACCCAGTACTTC.

The V gene is TRBV29-1, the J gene TRBJ1-1, with a possible D match to TRBD1 (6 bases). Between the trimmed V and J ends, which lost 1 base and 3 bases, there was a span of 15 bases. CDR1 is SQVTM, CDR2 ANQGSEA, per germline. The CDR3 length is 15 residues. CDR3: CSVEGWSRGYTEAFF. Here the CDR3 DNA reads TGCAGCGTTGAAGGCTGGAGTAGGGGGTACACTGAAGCTTTCTTT.